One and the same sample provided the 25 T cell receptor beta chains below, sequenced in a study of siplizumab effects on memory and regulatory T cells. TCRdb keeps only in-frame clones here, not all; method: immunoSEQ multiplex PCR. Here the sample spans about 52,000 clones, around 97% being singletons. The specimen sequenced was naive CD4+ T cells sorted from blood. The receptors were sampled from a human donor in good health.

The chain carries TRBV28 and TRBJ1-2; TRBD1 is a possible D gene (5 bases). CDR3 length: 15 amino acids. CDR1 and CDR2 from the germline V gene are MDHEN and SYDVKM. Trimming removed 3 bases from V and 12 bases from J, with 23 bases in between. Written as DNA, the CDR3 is TGTGCCAGCAGTTTCCCGACCGGGACCGGGGGTAGCAACACCTTC. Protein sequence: CASSFPTGTGGSNTF.

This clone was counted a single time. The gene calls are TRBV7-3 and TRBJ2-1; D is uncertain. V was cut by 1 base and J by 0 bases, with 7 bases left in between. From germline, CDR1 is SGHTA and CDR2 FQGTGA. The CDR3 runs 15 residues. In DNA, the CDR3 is TGTGCCAGCAGCTTAAGCCAGAGCTCCTACAATGAGCAGTTCTTC. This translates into CASSLSQSSYNEQFF.

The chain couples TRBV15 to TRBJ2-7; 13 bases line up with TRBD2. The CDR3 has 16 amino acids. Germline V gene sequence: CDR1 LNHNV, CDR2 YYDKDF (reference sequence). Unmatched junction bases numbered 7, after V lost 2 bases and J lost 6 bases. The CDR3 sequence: CATSRRRTSGSGEQYF. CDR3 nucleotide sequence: TGTGCCACCAGCAGACGCCGGACTAGCGGGAGTGGCGAGCAGTACTTC.

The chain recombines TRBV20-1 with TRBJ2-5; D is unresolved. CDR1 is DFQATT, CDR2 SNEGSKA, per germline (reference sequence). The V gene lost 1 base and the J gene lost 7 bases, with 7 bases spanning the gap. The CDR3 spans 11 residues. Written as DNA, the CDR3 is TGCAGTGCTAGAGGCGAGGTGACCCAGTACTTC. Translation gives CSARGEVTQYF.

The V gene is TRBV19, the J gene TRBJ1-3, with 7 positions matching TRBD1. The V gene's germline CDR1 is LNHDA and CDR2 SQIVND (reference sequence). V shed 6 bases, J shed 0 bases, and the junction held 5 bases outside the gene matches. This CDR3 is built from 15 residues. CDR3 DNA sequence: TGTGCCAGTAGCAAGACAGGGAACTCTGGAAACACCATATATTTT. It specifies CASSKTGNSGNTIYF.

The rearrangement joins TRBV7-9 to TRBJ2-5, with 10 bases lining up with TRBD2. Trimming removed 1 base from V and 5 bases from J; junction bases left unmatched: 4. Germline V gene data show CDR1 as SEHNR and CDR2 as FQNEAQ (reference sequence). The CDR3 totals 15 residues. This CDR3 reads CASSLGASGSETQYF. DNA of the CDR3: TGTGCCAGCAGCTTAGGCGCTAGCGGGAGTGAGACCCAGTACTTC.

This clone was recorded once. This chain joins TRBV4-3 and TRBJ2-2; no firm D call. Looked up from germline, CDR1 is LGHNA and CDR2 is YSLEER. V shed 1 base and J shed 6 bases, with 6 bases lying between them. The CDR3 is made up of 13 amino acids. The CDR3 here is CASSQATAGELFF. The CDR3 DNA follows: TGCGCCAGCAGCCAAGCAACGGCCGGGGAGCTGTTTTTT.

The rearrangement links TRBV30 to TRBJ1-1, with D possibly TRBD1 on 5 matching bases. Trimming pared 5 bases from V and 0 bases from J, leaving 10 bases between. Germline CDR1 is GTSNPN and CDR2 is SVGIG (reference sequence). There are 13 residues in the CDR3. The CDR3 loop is CAWARTLNTEAFF. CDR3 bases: TGTGCCTGGGCCCGGACATTGAACACTGAAGCTTTCTTT.

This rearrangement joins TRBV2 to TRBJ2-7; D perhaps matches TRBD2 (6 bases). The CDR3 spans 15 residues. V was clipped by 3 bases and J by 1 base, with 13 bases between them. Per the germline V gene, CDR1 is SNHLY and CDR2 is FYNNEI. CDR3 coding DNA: TGTGCCAGCAGTGAGGAGGGGAGAGGGTCCTACGAGCAGTACTTC. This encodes CASSEEGRGSYEQYF.

Here the CDR3 DNA reads TGTGCCAGCAGTGGGTGGACAGGGGGTTTTGAGACCCAGTACTTC. The encoded protein is CASSGWTGGFETQYF. The J gene is TRBJ2-5, the V gene TRBV2; 10 bases are a match to TRBD1. J lost 5 bases, V lost 4 bases, and 7 bases had no gene match. Germline loops: CDR1 SNHLY, CDR2 FYNNEI. The CDR3 is 15 residues long.

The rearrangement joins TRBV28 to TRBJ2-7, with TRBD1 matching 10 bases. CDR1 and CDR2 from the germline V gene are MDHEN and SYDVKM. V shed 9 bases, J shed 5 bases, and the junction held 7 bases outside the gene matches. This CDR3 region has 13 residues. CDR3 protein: CASGRGQGNEQYF. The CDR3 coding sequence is TGTGCCAGTGGGCGGGGACAGGGGAACGAGCAGTACTTC.

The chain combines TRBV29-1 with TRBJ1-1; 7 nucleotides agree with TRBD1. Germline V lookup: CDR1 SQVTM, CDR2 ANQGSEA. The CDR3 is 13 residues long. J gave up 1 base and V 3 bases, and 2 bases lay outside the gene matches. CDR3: CSVDEGANTEAFF. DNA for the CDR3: TGCAGCGTTGATGAGGGGGCGAACACTGAAGCTTTCTTT.

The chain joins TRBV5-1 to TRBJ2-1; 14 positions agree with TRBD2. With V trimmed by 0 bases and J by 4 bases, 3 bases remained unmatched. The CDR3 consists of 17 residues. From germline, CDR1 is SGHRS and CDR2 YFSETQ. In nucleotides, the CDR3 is TGCGCCAGCAGCTTGGGACTAGCGGGAGGGACATACAATGAGCAGTTCTTC. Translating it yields CASSLGLAGGTYNEQFF. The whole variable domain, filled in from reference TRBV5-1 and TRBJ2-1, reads KAGVTQTPRYLIKTRGQQVTLSCSPISGHRSVSWYQQTPGQGLQFLFEYFSETQRNKGNFPGRFSGRQFSNSRSEMNVSTLELGDSALYLCASSLGLAGGTYNEQFFGPGTRLTVL.

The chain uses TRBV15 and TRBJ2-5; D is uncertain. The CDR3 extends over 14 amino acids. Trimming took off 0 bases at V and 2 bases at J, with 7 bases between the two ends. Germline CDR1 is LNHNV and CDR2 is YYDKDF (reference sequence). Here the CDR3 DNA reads TGTGCCACCAGCAGAGAGGGCTTACAAGAGACCCAGTACTTC. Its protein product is CATSREGLQETQYF.

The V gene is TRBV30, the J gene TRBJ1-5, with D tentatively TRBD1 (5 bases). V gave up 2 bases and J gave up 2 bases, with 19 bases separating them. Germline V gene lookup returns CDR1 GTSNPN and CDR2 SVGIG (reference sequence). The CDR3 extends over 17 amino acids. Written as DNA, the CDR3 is TGTGCCTGGAGTACAGTAAAGGGGTCGACGGGCAATCAGCCCCAGCATTTT. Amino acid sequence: CAWSTVKGSTGNQPQHF.

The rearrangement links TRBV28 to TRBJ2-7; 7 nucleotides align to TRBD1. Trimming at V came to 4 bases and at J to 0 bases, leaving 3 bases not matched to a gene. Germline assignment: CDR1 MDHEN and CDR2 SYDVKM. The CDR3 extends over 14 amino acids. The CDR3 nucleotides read TGTGCCAGCAGTTCCAGGGGGACCTCCTACGAGCAGTACTTC. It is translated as CASSSRGTSYEQYF. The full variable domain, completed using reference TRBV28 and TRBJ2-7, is DVKVTQSSRYLVKRTGEKVFLECVQDMDHENMFWYRQDPGLGLRLIYFSYDVKMKEKGDIPEGYSVSREKKERFSLILESASTNQTSMYLCASSSRGTSYEQYFGPGTRLTVT.

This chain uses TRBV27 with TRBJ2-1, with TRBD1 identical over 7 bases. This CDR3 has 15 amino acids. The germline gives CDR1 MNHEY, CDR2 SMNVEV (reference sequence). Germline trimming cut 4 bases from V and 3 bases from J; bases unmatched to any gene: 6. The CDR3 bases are TGTGCCAGCAGTTCCGGCAGGGGGTTCTACAATGAGCAGTTCTTC. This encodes CASSSGRGFYNEQFF.

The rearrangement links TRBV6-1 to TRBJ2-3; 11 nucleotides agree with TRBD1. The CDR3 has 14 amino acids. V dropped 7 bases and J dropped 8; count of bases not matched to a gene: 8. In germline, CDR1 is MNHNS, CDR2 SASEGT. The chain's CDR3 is CASNGQGARGTQYF. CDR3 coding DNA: TGTGCCAGCAACGGACAGGGGGCACGAGGTACGCAGTATTTT.

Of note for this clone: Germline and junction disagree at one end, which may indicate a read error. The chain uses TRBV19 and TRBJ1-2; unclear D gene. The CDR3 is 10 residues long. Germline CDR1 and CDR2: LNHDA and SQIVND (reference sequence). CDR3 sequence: CASSPPGLCF. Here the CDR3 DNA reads TGTGCCAGTAGTCCCCCGGGCCTATGCTTC.

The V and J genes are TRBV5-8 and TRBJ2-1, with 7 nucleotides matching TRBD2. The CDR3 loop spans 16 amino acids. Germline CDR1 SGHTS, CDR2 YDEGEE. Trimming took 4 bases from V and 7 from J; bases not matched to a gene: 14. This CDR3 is CASSPAWVAGGNEQFF. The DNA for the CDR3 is TGTGCCAGCAGCCCCGCTTGGGTAGCGGGTGGGAATGAGCAGTTCTTC.

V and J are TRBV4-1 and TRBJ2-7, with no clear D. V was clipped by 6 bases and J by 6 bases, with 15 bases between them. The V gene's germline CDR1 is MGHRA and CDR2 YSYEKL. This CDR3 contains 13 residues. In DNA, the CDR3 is TGCGCCAGCAGTTCTCAGCGAGGCGGCGAGCAGTACTTC. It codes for CASSSQRGGEQYF.

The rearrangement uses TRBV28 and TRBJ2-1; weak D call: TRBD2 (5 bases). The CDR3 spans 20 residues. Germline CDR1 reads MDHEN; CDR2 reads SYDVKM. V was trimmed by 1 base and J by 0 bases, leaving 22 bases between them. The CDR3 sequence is CASSLFSWRRPRGSYNEQFF. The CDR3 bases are TGTGCCAGCAGTTTATTCTCCTGGAGGCGGCCCCGAGGCTCCTACAATGAGCAGTTCTTC. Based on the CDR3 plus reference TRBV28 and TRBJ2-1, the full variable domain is DVKVTQSSRYLVKRTGEKVFLECVQDMDHENMFWYRQDPGLGLRLIYFSYDVKMKEKGDIPEGYSVSREKKERFSLILESASTNQTSMYLCASSLFSWRRPRGSYNEQFFGPGTRLTVL.

The chain's CDR3 is CASSYSPNYNEQFF. In DNA form, the CDR3 reads TGTGCCAGCAGTTACTCGCCGAACTACAATGAGCAGTTCTTC. V usage is TRBV6-5 and J usage is TRBJ2-1; D unresolved. The germline V gene encodes CDR1 MNHEY and CDR2 SVGAGI. V lost 0 bases to trimming and J lost 3 bases, with 6 bases between them. This CDR3 contains 14 residues.

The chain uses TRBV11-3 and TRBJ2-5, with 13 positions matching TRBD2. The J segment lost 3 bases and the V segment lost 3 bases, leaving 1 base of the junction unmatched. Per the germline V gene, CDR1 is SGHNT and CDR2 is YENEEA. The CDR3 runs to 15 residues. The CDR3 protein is CASSFGLAGEETQYF. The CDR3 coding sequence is TGTGCCAGCAGCTTTGGACTAGCGGGAGAAGAGACCCAGTACTTC.

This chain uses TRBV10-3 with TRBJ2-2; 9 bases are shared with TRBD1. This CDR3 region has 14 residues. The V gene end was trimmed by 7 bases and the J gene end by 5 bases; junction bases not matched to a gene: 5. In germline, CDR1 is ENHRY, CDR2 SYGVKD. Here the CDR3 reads CAITQDRGTGELFF. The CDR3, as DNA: TGTGCCATCACCCAGGACAGGGGTACCGGGGAGCTGTTTTTT.